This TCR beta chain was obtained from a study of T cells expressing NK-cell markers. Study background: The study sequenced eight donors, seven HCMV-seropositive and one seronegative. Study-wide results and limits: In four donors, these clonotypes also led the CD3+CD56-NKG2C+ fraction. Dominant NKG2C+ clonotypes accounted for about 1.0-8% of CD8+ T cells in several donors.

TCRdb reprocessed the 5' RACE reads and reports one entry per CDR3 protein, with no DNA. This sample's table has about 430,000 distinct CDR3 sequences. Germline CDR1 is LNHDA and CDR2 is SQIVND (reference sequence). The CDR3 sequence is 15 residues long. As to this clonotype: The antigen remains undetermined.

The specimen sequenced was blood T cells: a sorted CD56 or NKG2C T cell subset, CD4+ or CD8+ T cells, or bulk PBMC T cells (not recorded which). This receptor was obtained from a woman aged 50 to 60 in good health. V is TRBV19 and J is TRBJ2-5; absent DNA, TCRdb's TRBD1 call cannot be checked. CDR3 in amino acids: CASGTGASRKETQYF. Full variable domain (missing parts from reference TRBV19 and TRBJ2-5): DGGITQSPKYLFRKEGQNVTLSCEQNLNHDAMYWYRQDPGQGLRLIYYSQIVNDFQKGDIAEGYSVSREKKESFPLTVTSAQKNPTAFYLCASGTGASRKETQYFGPGTRLLVL.